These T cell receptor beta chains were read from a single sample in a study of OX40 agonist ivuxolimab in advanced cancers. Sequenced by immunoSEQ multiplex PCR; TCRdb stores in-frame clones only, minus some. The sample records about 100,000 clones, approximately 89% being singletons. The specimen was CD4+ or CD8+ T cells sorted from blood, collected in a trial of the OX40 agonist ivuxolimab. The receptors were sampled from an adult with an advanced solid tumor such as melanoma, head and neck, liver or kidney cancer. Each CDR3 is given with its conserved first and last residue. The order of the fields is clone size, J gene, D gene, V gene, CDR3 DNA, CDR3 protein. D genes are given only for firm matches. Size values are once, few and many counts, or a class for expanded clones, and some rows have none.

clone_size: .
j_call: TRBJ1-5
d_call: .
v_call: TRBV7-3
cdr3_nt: TGTGCCAGCAGCTTGCAGGGTTACTGCCCTTATAGCAATCAGCCCCAGCATTTT
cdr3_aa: CASSLQGYCPYSNQPQHF

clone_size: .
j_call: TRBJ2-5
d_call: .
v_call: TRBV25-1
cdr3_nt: TGTGCCAGCAGTGAATATGTGGGGTTTGGGCAAGAGACCCAGTACTTC
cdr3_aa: CASSEYVGFGQETQYF

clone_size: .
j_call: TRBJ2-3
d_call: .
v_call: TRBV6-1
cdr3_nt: TGTGCCAGCAGGAGGGAGAACTGGGATACGCAGTATTTT
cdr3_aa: CASRRENWDTQYF

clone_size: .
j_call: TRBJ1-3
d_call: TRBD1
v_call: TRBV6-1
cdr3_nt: TGTGCCAGCAGGCTCACAGGGGAGGGTTACACCATATATTTT
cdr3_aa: CASRLTGEGYTIYF

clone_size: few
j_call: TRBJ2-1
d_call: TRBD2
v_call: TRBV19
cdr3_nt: TGTGCCAGTAGCTCCCGGACTAGCGGGAGGATCAGTGAGCAGTTCTTC
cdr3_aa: CASSSRTSGRISEQFF

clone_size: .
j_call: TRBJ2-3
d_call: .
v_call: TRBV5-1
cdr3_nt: TGCGCCAGCAGCTTGGCCCGGCCCGAGGATACAGATACGCAGTATTTT
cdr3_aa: CASSLARPEDTDTQYF

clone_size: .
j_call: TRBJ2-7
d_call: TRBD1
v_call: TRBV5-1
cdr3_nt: TGCGCCAGCAGCTTGGCAAGTCCGGGACAGCGGCACGAGCAGTACTTC
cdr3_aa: CASSLASPGQRHEQYF

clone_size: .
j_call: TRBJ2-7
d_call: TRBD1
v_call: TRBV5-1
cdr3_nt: TGCGCCAGCAGCCTCGCCGGGACAGGCTACGAGCAGTACTTC
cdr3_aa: CASSLAGTGYEQYF

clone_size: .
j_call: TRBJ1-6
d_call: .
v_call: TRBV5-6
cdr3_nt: TGTGCCAGCAGCTTGGGGGGGTGGCAGTCGAGCTCCTATAATTCACCCCTCCACTTT
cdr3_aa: CASSLGGWQSSSYNSPLHF

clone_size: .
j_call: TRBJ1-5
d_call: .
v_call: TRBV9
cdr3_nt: TGTGCCAGCAGCGTAGGTCCCGGCAATCAGCCCCAGCATTTT
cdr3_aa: CASSVGPGNQPQHF

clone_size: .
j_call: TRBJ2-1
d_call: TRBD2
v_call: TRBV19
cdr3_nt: TGTGCCAGCAAAGCGGGGGCATTTTACAATGAGCAGTTCTTC
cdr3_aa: CASKAGAFYNEQFF

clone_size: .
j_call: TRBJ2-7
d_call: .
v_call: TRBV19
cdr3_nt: TGTGCCAGTAGTGAAGGGGTAAGGTACGAGCAGTACTTC
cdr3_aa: CASSEGVRYEQYF

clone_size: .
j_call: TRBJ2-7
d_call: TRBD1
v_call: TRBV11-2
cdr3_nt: TGTGCCAGCAGTCGGGACAGCTCCTACGAGCAGTACTTC
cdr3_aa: CASSRDSSYEQYF

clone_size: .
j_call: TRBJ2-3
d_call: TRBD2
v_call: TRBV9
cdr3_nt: TGTGCCAGCAGCGTACTAGCGGGGGGGACCACAGATACGCAGTATTTT
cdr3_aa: CASSVLAGGTTDTQYF

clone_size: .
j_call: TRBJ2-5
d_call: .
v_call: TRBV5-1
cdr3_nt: TGCGCCAGCAGCTTGGACAACCTGTACCAAGAGACCCAGTACTTC
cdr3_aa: CASSLDNLYQETQYF

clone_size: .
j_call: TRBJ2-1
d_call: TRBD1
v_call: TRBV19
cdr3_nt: TGTGCCAGTAGTGGGACAGCCAGCTCCTACAATGAGCAGTTCTTC
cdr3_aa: CASSGTASSYNEQFF

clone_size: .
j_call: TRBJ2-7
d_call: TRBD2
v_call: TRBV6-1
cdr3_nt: TGTGCCAGCACCAGACTAGCGGGAGGGCCCGAGCAGTACTTC
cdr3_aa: CASTRLAGGPEQYF

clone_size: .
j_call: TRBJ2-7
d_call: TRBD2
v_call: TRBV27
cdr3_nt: TGTGCCAGCAGTTTAGAAGGGCCTAGCGGGAGGGTGATTGTCGAGCAGTACTTC
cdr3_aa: CASSLEGPSGRVIVEQYF

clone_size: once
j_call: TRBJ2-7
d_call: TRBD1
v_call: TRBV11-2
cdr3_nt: TGTGCCAGCAGGCCGATCAGGGGGCGCGAGCCCTACGAGCAGTACTTC
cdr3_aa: CASRPIRGREPYEQYF

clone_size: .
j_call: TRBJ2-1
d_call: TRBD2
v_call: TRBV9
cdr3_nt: TGTGCCAGCACCCCAGGACTAGCGGGGGGGCCAGGAACCAATGAGCAGTTCTTC
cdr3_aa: CASTPGLAGGPGTNEQFF

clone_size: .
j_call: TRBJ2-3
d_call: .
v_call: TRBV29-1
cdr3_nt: TGCAGCGTTGAGGTTGGACTGCCCAGGACAGATACGCAGTATTTT
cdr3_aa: CSVEVGLPRTDTQYF

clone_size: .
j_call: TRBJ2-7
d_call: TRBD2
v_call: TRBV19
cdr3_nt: TGTGCCAGTAGTATGACTTGGACTAGCGGTTACGAGCAGTACTTC
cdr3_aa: CASSMTWTSGYEQYF

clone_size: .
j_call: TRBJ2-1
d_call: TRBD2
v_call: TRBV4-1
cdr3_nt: TGCGCCAGCAGCCAAGGGATCGGCGGGAGTCCGTACAATGAGCAGTTCTTC
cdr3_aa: CASSQGIGGSPYNEQFF

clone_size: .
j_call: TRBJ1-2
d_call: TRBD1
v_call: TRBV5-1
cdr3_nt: TGCGCCAGCAACCGGGGACAGGGGGCTAACTATGGCTACACCTTC
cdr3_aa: CASNRGQGANYGYTF

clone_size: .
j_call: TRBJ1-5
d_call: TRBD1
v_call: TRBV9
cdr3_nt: TGTGCCAGCAGCGTAGTCCGGGACAGGGGGCGAGAGAGCAATCAGCCCCAGCATTTT
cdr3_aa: CASSVVRDRGRESNQPQHF

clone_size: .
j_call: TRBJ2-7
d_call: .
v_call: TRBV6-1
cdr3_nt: TGTGCCCTAAAGGGATCTCCCTACGAGCAGTACTTC
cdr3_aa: CALKGSPYEQYF

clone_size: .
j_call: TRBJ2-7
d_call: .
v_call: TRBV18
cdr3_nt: TGTGCCAGCTCACCTCGGCCCCCTACGCAAATAATCTTCTACGAGCAGTACTTC
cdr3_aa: CASSPRPPTQIIFYEQYF

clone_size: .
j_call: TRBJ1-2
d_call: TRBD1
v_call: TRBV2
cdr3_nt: TGTGCCAGCAGTGGAGGGGGCGCCTATGGCTACACCTTC
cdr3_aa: CASSGGGAYGYTF

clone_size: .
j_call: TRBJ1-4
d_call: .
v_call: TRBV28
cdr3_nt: TGTGCCAGCACTCCGCAAGGGGTGCCAGCGGCAACTAATGAAAAACTGTTTTTT
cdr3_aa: CASTPQGVPAATNEKLFF

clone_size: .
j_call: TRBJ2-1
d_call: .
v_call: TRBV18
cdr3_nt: TGTGCCAGCTCACCAGACGGGACACCAATCAATGAGCAGTTCTTC
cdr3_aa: CASSPDGTPINEQFF

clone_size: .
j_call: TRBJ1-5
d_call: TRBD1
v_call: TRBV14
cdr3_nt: TGTGCCAGCAGCCTTGGACAGGGTCCGGGTCAGCCCCAGCATTTT
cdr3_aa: CASSLGQGPGQPQHF

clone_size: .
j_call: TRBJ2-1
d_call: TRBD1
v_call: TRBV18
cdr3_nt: TGTGCCAGCTCACCAGTGACAGGGCTCAATGAGCAGTTCTTC
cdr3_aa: CASSPVTGLNEQFF